This entry lists 10 T cell receptor beta chains sequenced from one sample in a study of blood T cell repertoires in COVID-19. The method was immunoSEQ multiplex PCR; TCRdb's version includes in-frame clones alone and lacks a portion of them. This sample has about 300,000 clones, with roughly 91% found just once. Sequenced sample: peripheral blood. The receptors were sampled from a woman younger than 45 with COVID-19, enrolled during active disease.

The V and J genes are TRBV5-5 and TRBJ1-4, with unresolved D. Looked up from germline, CDR1 is SGHKS and CDR2 is YYEKEE (reference sequence). V lost 7 bases to trimming and J lost 4 bases, with 14 bases between them. This CDR3 has 14 amino acids. CDR3 in DNA: TGTGCCAGCTGGTTGAGGGCTGGTAATGAAAAACTGTTTTTT. This translates into CASWLRAGNEKLFF.

The rearrangement links TRBV28 to TRBJ1-5; a weak D match, TRBD1 (6 bases). CDR3 length equals 17 residues. Per germline, CDR1 MDHEN and CDR2 SYDVKM. Trimming removed 2 bases from V and 5 bases from J, with 19 bases in between. The CDR3 DNA reads TGTGCCAGCAGTTTACACAGGGCGTGGGGCCCCCATCAGCCCCAGCATTTT. It yields the protein CASSLHRAWGPHQPQHF.

J is TRBJ1-1 and V is TRBV2; D is unclear. V was shortened by 5 bases and J by 0 bases, with 7 bases between the two germline ends. Germline V gene lookup returns CDR1 SNHLY and CDR2 FYNNEI. CDR3 length: 13 amino acids. The CDR3 region is CASSKEMNTEAFF. CDR3 sequence (DNA): TGTGCCAGCAGTAAGGAGATGAACACTGAAGCTTTCTTT. The full variable domain, its missing parts supplied by reference TRBV2 and TRBJ1-1, is EPEVTQTPSHQVTQMGQEVILRCVPISNHLYFYWYRQILGQKVEFLVSFYNNEISEKSEIFDDQFSVERPDGSNFTLKIRSTKLEDSAMYFCASSKEMNTEAFFGQGTRLTVV.

The chain links TRBV19 to TRBJ2-2; D remains ambiguous. The V gene's germline CDR1 is LNHDA and CDR2 SQIVND (reference sequence). V lost 8 bases and J 6 bases, leaving 10 bases between the germline ends. The CDR3 extends over 12 amino acids. DNA for the CDR3: TGTGCCAGTGCATTTGGGCCCGGGGAGCTGTTTTTT. As protein: CASAFGPGELFF.

This chain connects TRBV5-6 to TRBJ2-5; D is undetermined. The V gene lost 3 bases and the J gene lost 5 bases, with 5 bases spanning the gap. The CDR3 has 11 residues. Germline V CDR1 and CDR2: SGHDT, YYEEEE. Here the CDR3 DNA reads TGTGCCAGCAGCTGGAGTGAGACCCAGTACTTC. Residues: CASSWSETQYF.

This clone was counted only a few times. In DNA, the CDR3 is TGTGCCAGCAGCTTCGGCAGGGGTACTTCACCCCTCCACTTT. Its translation is CASSFGRGTSPLHF. The rearrangement joins TRBV7-8 to TRBJ1-6; D might be TRBD1 (6 bases). From germline, CDR1 is SGHVS and CDR2 FQNEAQ. CDR3 size: 14 residues. The V gene lost 3 bases and the J gene lost 9 bases, with 12 bases spanning the gap.

The V gene is TRBV2, the J gene TRBJ1-1, with no clear D. CDR1 SNHLY and CDR2 FYNNEI come from the germline V gene. The CDR3 spans 14 residues. V was shortened by 4 bases and J by 4 bases, with 13 bases between the two germline ends. CDR3 amino acids: CASSAIGRVTEAFF. The DNA for the CDR3 is TGTGCCAGCAGTGCTATCGGGAGGGTCACTGAAGCTTTCTTT.

This rearrangement joins TRBV3-1 (or the pseudogene TRBV3-2) to TRBJ1-2; a weak D match, TRBD1 (6 bases). The length of the CDR3 is 13 residues. CDR1 and CDR2 from the germline V gene are LGHDT and YNNKEL (reference sequence). V lost 1 base and J 7 bases, leaving 10 bases between the germline ends. In nucleotides, the CDR3 is TGTGCCAGCAGCCAAGGCAGGGGTGGTGGCTACACCTTC. It yields the protein CASSQGRGGGYTF.

V and J are TRBV5-6 and TRBJ2-7, with D perhaps matching TRBD1 (7 bases). CDR1 is SGHDT and CDR2 is YYEEEE in the germline V gene. Trimming pared 0 bases from V and 3 bases from J, leaving 13 bases between. The CDR3 consists of 15 residues. The CDR3 here is CASSLASGGIYEQYF. The DNA of the CDR3 is TGTGCCAGCAGCTTGGCCTCAGGGGGGATCTACGAGCAGTACTTC.

The gene calls are TRBV28 and TRBJ1-2, with a weak D call TRBD1 (6 bases). CDR1 is MDHEN, CDR2 SYDVKM, per germline. Trimming took off 2 bases at V and 10 bases at J, with 14 bases between the two ends. CDR3 length: 13 residues. Here the CDR3 reads CASSLERGLDYTF. The CDR3 DNA follows: TGTGCCAGCAGTTTAGAAAGGGGGTTAGACTACACCTTC.